The clone carrying this T cell receptor beta chain was detected a few times. Its cognate antigen is unknown. A much larger clone differs by one base, so this may be a read error. Looked up from germline, CDR1 is SGHVS and CDR2 is FNYEAQ. The CDR3 is 13 amino acids. TCR alpha and beta CDR3 regions were amplified from RNA using iRepertoire nested multiplex PCR. Input was roughly 100-450 ng of tissue mRNA or PBMC total RNA. TCRdb reprocessed the multiplex PCR reads via MiXCR and lists one record per CDR3 protein. The table records 9,500 to 15,000 distinct CDR3 sequences, more than 20% of them present only once. The sample is drawn from a study of glioma-infiltrating T cells. Overall study results and limits: Tissue-blood divergence was below expectation in non-neoplastic patients, above in gliomas.

The clonotype was recovered from a human donor with low-grade glioma or glioblastoma, undergoing nonglioma brain surgery, or in good health (not recorded which). V and J are TRBV7-6 and TRBJ1-1; D is ambiguous. The sequencing input was glioma tissue, nonneoplastic brain tissue, or PBMCs (not recorded which). CDR3 residues: CARSLDLNTEAFF. DNA of the CDR3: TGTGCCCGCAGCTTAGACCTGAACACTGAAGCTTTCTTT.